The 18 T cell receptor beta chains below come from one sample, sequenced in a study of blood T cells in healthy people across ages. It was with a sample-barcoded 5' primer and a J-beta primer mix that a second PCR of about 6 to 12 cycles was run. TCRdb reanalysed the 5' RACE reads using MiXCR and keeps one entry per CDR3 protein. The data hold about 780,000 distinct CDR3 sequences, with about a quarter observed a single time. These data were also filed under a second study, of T cells of mothers and their children.

Material for sequencing was blood. The receptors here all came from a boy aged 5-17 years in good health.

The chain recombines TRBV11-2 with TRBJ2-1; D call uncertain. V was cut by 5 bases and J by 5 bases, with 19 bases left in between. Germline lookup yields CDR1 SGHAT and CDR2 FQNNGV. The CDR3 is 16 amino acids. The CDR3 DNA reads as TGTGCCAGCAGCACTACACAAATCGCGTCAAACAATGAGCAGTTCTTC. Translating gives CASSTTQIASNNEQFF.

Only a few counts were recorded for this clonotype. The chain links TRBV4-1 to TRBJ2-5; 7 nucleotides match TRBD2. This CDR3 spans 18 amino acids. The trim removed 5 bases at V and 2 bases at J, leaving 17 bases unmatched. Germline-derived CDR1 and CDR2 are MGHRA and YSYEKL. The CDR3 nucleotides read TGCGCCAGCAGCGATAGAGGCAGTTGGGGGGGGTCTCAAGAGACCCAGTACTTC. Translating it yields CASSDRGSWGGSQETQYF.

CDR3 coding DNA: TGCAGTGCTAGGAGGGGAAACTACGAGCAGTACTTC. It codes for CSARRGNYEQYF. The chain links TRBV20-1 to TRBJ2-7, with D perhaps being TRBD1 or TRBD2 (5 bases each). This CDR3 is built from 12 residues. Germline V gene sequence: CDR1 DFQATT, CDR2 SNEGSKA (reference sequence). The V end was cut by 3 bases, the J end by 3 bases, with 9 bases between.

The rearrangement links TRBV7-3 to TRBJ1-2; 11 bases are a match to TRBD1. J was trimmed by 4 bases and V by 5 bases; bases with no gene match: 6. Germline V CDR1 and CDR2: SGHTA, FQGTGA. There are 15 residues in the CDR3. CDR3 residues: CASSTGQGASYGYTF. In DNA form, the CDR3 reads TGTGCCAGCAGCACCGGACAGGGGGCGAGCTATGGCTACACCTTC.

This clonotype has more than one count but fewer than ten. This rearrangement joins TRBV5-7 to TRBJ2-4, with D perhaps matching TRBD2 (5 bases). TRBV5-7 is labeled an ORF, and its function is uncertain. V lost 6 bases, J lost 3 bases, and 19 bases lay in between. This CDR3 region has 16 residues. CDR3 nucleotides: TGTGCCAGCACCGAATACTTAGCGTTTGGCAAAAACATTCAGTACTTC. Its protein product is CASTEYLAFGKNIQYF.

This clonotype was seen only a few times. The V gene is TRBV6-6, the J gene TRBJ1-1, with D possibly matching TRBD1 (6 bases). CDR1 is MNHNY and CDR2 is SVGAGI in the germline V gene (reference sequence). V was cut by 2 bases and J by 7 bases, with 17 bases left in between. This CDR3 is built from 15 residues. CDR3 region: CASSYVIGGRLEAFF. CDR3 nucleotides: TGTGCCAGCAGTTACGTTATCGGGGGGCGCCTTGAAGCTTTCTTT.

This clonotype was seen more than once but under ten times. The chain recombines TRBV5-1 with TRBJ1-4; no clear D gene. V lost 5 bases, J lost 3 bases, and 11 bases lay in between. CDR1 is SGHRS and CDR2 is YFSETQ in the germline V gene. The CDR3 consists of 14 residues. Here the CDR3 reads CASSLRRPNEKLFF. The CDR3 DNA sequence: TGCGCCAGCAGTCTCAGGCGGCCTAATGAAAAACTGTTTTTT.

The V and J genes are TRBV29-1 and TRBJ1-1, with 7 bases fitting TRBD1. CDR1 SQVTM and CDR2 ANQGSEA come from the germline V gene. The junction had 5 bases not matched to a gene; V was cut back by 4 bases and J by 3 bases. This CDR3 comprises 13 residues. DNA of the CDR3: TGCAGCGTTGTTAGGCAGGGGGACACTGAAGCTTTCTTT. This translates into CSVVRQGDTEAFF.

This clonotype appeared a few times. The CDR3 sequence: CASSCVGSTDTQYF. As DNA, the CDR3 is TGTGCCAGCAGCTGCGTGGGGAGCACAGATACGCAGTATTTT. The J gene is TRBJ2-3, the V gene TRBV7-4; D not certain. Germline assignment: CDR1 SGHVT and CDR2 SQSDAQ. V gave up 4 bases and J gave up 0 bases, with 8 bases separating them. The CDR3 is 14 amino acids.

This clonotype was detected a few times. J is TRBJ2-7 and V is TRBV28; 7 bases align to TRBD1. Losses at the gene ends were 2 bases for V and 5 bases for J; bases not matched to a gene: 9. This CDR3 region has 15 residues. CDR1 MDHEN and CDR2 SYDVKM come from the germline V gene. DNA of the CDR3: TGTGCCAGCAGTTTAAGACAGGGTACCCGGCACGAGCAGTACTTC. Its translation: CASSLRQGTRHEQYF.

CDR3 DNA: TGTGCCAGCAGCCAGAGAAGGAACACTGAAGCTTTCTTT. Translated, it gives CASSQRRNTEAFF. This chain connects TRBV7-2 to TRBJ1-1; no definite D call. Germline lookup yields CDR1 SGHTA and CDR2 FQGNSA. V lost 5 bases to trimming and J lost 1 base, with 8 bases between them. The CDR3 covers 13 residues. The variable domain in full, completed from reference TRBV7-2 and TRBJ1-1, reads GAGVSQSPSNKVTEKGKDVELRCDPISGHTALYWYRQSLGQGLEFLIYFQGNSAPDKSGLPSDRFSAERTGGSVSTLTIQRTQQEDSAVYLCASSQRRNTEAFFGQGTRLTVV.

In this sample, this clonotype turned up a few times. This rearrangement joins TRBV7-9 to TRBJ2-5; D possibly corresponds to TRBD1 (5 bases). V lost 5 bases to trimming and J lost 5 bases, with 21 bases between them. Germline V gene lookup returns CDR1 SEHNR and CDR2 FQNEAQ (reference sequence). The CDR3 length is 16 residues. The DNA for the CDR3 is TGTGCCAGCAGCCCTATGTTGGGGCTCCCCCCGGAGACCCAGTACTTC. Translating it yields CASSPMLGLPPETQYF.

This chain uses TRBV7-3 with TRBJ1-5; D unresolved. Germline V lookup: CDR1 SGHTA, CDR2 FQGTGA. The V end lost 5 bases, the J end lost 3 bases, and 11 bases lay between the germline ends. The CDR3 has 14 residues. In DNA form, the CDR3 reads TGTGCCAGCAGCAACGGGCCTCACAATCAGCCCCAGCATTTT. It translates to CASSNGPHNQPQHF.

This clonotype was seen more than once but under ten times. The genes are TRBV18 and TRBJ1-6, with D possibly matching TRBD1 (5 bases). The CDR3 loop spans 15 amino acids. The germline V gene encodes CDR1 KGHSH and CDR2 LQKENI. Trimming shortened V by 2 bases and J by 8 bases, and 13 bases separated the two germline ends. This CDR3 is CASSPLRGWDSPLHF. The CDR3 region has the DNA TGTGCCAGCTCACCATTGAGGGGCTGGGATTCACCCCTCCACTTT.

This clonotype has a handful of counts. The chain links TRBV10-3 to TRBJ1-1; D remains ambiguous. V was clipped by 4 bases and J by 2 bases, with 8 bases between them. The CDR3 has 13 residues. The germline CDR1 and CDR2 sequences are ENHRY and SYGVKD. The CDR3 region has the DNA TGTGCCATCAGTGGTCCAGAAAACACTGAAGCTTTCTTT. Translated: CAISGPENTEAFF.

J is TRBJ2-7 and V is TRBV7-9; D remains ambiguous. The V end lost 5 bases, the J end lost 3 bases, and 8 bases lay between the germline ends. This CDR3 contains 12 residues. Germline V gene lookup returns CDR1 SEHNR and CDR2 FQNEAQ (reference sequence). The chain's CDR3 is CASSRAFYEQYF. The CDR3 DNA sequence: TGTGCCAGCAGCCGCGCGTTCTACGAGCAGTACTTC.

The chain combines TRBV20-1 with TRBJ1-2, with 7 bases identical to TRBD1. This CDR3 spans 14 amino acids. Germline V gene data show CDR1 as DFQATT and CDR2 as SNEGSKA (reference sequence). V shed 3 bases and J 0 bases; nucleotides not matched to a gene: 4. Written as DNA, the CDR3 is TGCAGTGCTAGTGGACAGGTAGCTAACTATGGCTACACCTTC. This codes for CSASGQVANYGYTF.

This rearrangement joins TRBV11-2 to TRBJ2-1; no definite D call. The J call may be in error: the DNA end matches TRBJ2-7 better. This CDR3 has 12 residues. In germline, CDR1 is SGHAT, CDR2 FQNNGV. CDR3 protein: CASSATQYEQYF. In DNA, the CDR3 is TGTGCCAGCAGCGCCACCCAATACGAGCAGTACTTC.